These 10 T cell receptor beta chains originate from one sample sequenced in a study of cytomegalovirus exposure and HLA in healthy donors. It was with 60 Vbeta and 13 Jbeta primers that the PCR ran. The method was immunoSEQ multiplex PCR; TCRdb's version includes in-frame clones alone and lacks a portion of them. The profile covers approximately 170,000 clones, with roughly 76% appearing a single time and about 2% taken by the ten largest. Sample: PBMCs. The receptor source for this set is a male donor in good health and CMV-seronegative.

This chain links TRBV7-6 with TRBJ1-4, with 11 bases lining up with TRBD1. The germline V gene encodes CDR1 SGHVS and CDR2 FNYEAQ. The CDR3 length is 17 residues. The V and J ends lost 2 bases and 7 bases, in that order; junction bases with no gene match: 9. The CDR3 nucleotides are TGTGCCAGCAGCTTACGGGACAGGGGGGAGAAGCTTGAAAAACTGTTTTTT. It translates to CASSLRDRGEKLEKLFF.

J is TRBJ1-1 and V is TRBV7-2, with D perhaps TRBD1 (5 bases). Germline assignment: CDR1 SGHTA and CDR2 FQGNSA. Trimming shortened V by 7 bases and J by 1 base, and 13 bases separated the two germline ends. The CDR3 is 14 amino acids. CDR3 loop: CASKTVFENTEAFF. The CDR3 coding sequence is TGTGCCAGCAAGACAGTCTTTGAGAACACTGAAGCTTTCTTT. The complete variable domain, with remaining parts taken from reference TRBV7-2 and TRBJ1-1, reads GAGVSQSPSNKVTEKGKDVELRCDPISGHTALYWYRQSLGQGLEFLIYFQGNSAPDKSGLPSDRFSAERTGGSVSTLTIQRTQQEDSAVYLCASKTVFENTEAFFGQGTRLTVV.

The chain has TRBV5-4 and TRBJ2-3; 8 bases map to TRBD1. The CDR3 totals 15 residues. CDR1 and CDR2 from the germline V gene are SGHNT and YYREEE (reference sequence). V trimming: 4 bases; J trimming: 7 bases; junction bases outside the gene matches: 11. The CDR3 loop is CASSPAAGGDYTQYF. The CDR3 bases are TGTGCCAGCAGCCCGGCAGCAGGGGGCGATTATACGCAGTATTTT.

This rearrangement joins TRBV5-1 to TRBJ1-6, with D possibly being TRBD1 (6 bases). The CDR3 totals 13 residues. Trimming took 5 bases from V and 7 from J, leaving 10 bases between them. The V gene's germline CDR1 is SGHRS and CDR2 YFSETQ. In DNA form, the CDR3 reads TGCGCCAGCAGGGACAGACCCAATTCACCCCTCCACTTT. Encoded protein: CASRDRPNSPLHF.

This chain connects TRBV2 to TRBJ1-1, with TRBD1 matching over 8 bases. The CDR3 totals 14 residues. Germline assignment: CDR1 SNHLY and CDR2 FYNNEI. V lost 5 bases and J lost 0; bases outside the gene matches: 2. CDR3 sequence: CASSRQGMNTEAFF. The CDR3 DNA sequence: TGTGCCAGCAGTCGACAGGGGATGAACACTGAAGCTTTCTTT. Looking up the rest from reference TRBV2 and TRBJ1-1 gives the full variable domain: EPEVTQTPSHQVTQMGQEVILRCVPISNHLYFYWYRQILGQKVEFLVSFYNNEISEKSEIFDDQFSVERPDGSNFTLKIRSTKLEDSAMYFCASSRQGMNTEAFFGQGTRLTVV.

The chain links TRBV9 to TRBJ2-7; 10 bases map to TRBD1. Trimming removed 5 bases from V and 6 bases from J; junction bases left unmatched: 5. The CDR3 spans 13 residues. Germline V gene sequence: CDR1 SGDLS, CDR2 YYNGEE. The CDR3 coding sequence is TGTGCCAGCAGTGGGGACAGGGGTGGCGAGCAGTACTTC. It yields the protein CASSGDRGGEQYF.

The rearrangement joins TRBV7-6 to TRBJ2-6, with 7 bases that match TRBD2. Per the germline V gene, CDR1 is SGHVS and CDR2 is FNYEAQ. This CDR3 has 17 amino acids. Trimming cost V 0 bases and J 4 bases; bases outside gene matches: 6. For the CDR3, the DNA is TGTGCCAGCAGCTTAGCGGTCGGGGGGTCGGGGGCCAACGTCCTGACTTTC. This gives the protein CASSLAVGGSGANVLTF.

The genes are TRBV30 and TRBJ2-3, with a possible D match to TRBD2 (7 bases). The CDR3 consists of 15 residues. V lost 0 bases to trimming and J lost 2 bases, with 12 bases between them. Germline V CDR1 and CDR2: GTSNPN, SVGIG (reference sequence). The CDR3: CAWSVGGPNTDTQYF. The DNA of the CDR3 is TGTGCCTGGAGTGTGGGGGGGCCCAACACAGATACGCAGTATTTT.

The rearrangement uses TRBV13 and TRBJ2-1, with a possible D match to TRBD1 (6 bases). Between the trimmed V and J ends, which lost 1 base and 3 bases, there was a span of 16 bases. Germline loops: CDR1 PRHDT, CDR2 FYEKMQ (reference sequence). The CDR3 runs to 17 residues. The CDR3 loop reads CASSLALGRQVYNEQFF. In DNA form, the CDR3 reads TGTGCCAGCAGCTTAGCCCTAGGTAGACAGGTCTACAATGAGCAGTTCTTC. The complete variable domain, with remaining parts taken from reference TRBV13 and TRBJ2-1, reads AAGVIQSPRHLIKEKRETATLKCYPIPRHDTVYWYQQGPGQDPQFLISFYEKMQSDKGSIPDRFSAQQFSDYHSELNMSSLELGDSALYFCASSLALGRQVYNEQFFGPGTRLTVL.

The CDR3 DNA sequence: TGTGCCATCAGTGACCTTGGCAGGGGAGAAAACGAGCAGTACTTC. Translating it yields CAISDLGRGENEQYF. The chain joins TRBV10-3 to TRBJ2-7, with D possibly TRBD1 on 6 matching bases. The CDR3 contains 15 residues. Germline values: CDR1 ENHRY, CDR2 SYGVKD. Trimming left V 3 bases short and J 5 bases short, with 17 bases between.